The next 19 T cell receptor beta chains were all read from a single sample in a study of CD8+ T cells in alopecia areata. RNA was extracted and reverse transcribed into cDNA as the sequencing template. Sequencing used immunoSEQ multiplex PCR; TCRdb keeps in-frame clones, though not all of them. This sample carries roughly 120,000 clones, none of them present only once. The sample was lesional skin. The receptors were sampled from a C3H/HeJ mouse with alopecia areata. The mouse line has the MHC haplotype H2-k.

This clone was seen a few times. Germline and genes here are mouse. The observed sequence ends 4 residues before the CDR3 terminus, with the missing tail filled in from the germline J gene. The J gene is TRBJ2-7, the V gene TRBV13-2; 9 bases fit TRBD1. This CDR3 region has 14 residues. Germline values: CDR1 NNHNN, CDR2 SYGAGS (reference sequence). The CDR3 region is CASGDMGQGYEQYF. The CDR3 DNA, read in part, is TGTGCCAGCGGTGATATGGGACAGGGATAT.

Remarks on this clone: Gene names follow the mouse nomenclature. The missing CDR3 end, 4 residues past where the read stops, is filled in from the germline J gene. Other DNA sequences in the sample encode the same CDR3. The chain carries TRBV1 and TRBJ2-7; no clear D. V lost 0 bases, J lost 0 bases, and 9 bases lay in between. This CDR3 has 15 amino acids. From germline, CDR1 is NSQYPW and CDR2 LRSPGD (reference sequence). The CDR3: CTCSADRLSSYEQYF. Incomplete CDR3 DNA: TGCACCTGCAGTGCAGACAGGTTGAGCTCCTAT.

To note about this clone: Gene names denote mouse genes. The read ends 4 residues before the CDR3 terminus; that terminus is restored from the germline J gene. J is TRBJ2-7 and V is TRBV13-3; D unresolved. Germline V CDR1 and CDR2: NNHDY, SYVADS. This CDR3 spans 12 amino acids. The part of the CDR3 DNA that was read is TGTGCCAGCAGTGATGCTCAGAAT. As protein: CASSDAQN. The full CDR3 is CASSDAQNEQYF.

This clone was seen more than once but under ten times. These gene names are mouse names. The observed sequence ends 4 residues before the CDR3 terminus, with the missing tail filled in from the germline J gene. The gene calls are TRBV19 and TRBJ2-1; 8 bases line up with TRBD2. The CDR3 covers 15 residues. CDR1 FNHDT and CDR2 SITEND come from the germline V gene (reference sequence). CDR3 sequence reads: CASSIGGGQRAEQFF. CDR3 DNA (partial): TGTGCCAGCAGTATAGGGGGGGGGCAGAGGGCT.

Of note for this clone: Gene names denote mouse genes. The CDR3 end falls 4 residues outside the read, so it is completed with the germline J gene. This chain links TRBV13-2 with TRBJ2-1; D is possibly TRBD1 (7 bases). Germline lookup yields CDR1 NNHNN and CDR2 SYGAGS (reference sequence). V was clipped by 5 bases and J by 3 bases, with 12 bases between them. This CDR3 is built from 14 residues. CDR3 DNA (partial): TGTGCCAGCGGGGAAGGGGGCGGCTATGCT. Its protein is CASGEGGGYA. The full CDR3 reads CASGEGGGYAEQFF.

With regard to this clone: Genes here carry mouse names. The read gets to within 4 residues of the CDR3 end, and the germline J gene fills in the rest. The genes are TRBV1 and TRBJ2-5, with D tentatively TRBD1 (7 bases). Trimming cost V 0 bases and J 0 bases, with 13 bases left between them. The CDR3 covers 17 residues. CDR1 NSQYPW and CDR2 LRSPGD come from the germline V gene (reference sequence). The sequenced part of the CDR3 DNA is TGCACCTGCAGTGCAGATCTAAGGGGGCCTAACCAAGAC. Translation gives CTCSADLRGPNQD. The whole CDR3 sequence reads CTCSADLRGPNQDTQYF.

Only a few counts were recorded for this clone. Gene and germline names: mouse. The CDR3 is cut off 4 residues early in the read; its end comes from the germline J gene. The gene calls are TRBV1 and TRBJ2-2; D gene unclear. From germline, CDR1 is NSQYPW and CDR2 LRSPGD (reference sequence). Trimming removed 6 bases from V and 0 bases from J, with 8 bases in between. There are 14 residues in the CDR3. Partial CDR3 DNA: TGCACCTGCAGGCTACAGTCAAACACCGGG. Residues: CTCRLQSNTG. In full, the CDR3 reads CTCRLQSNTGQLYF. The full variable domain, completed using reference TRBV1 and TRBJ2-2, is VTLLEQNPRWRLVPRGQAVNLRCILKNSQYPWMSWYQQDLQKQLQWLFTLRSPGDKEVKSLPGADYLATRVTDTELRLQVANMSQGRTLYCTCRLQSNTGQLYFGEGSKLTVL.

This clone was seen a handful of times. Gene names denote mouse genes. The read terminates 4 residues ahead of where the CDR3 ends, so the germline J gene completes it. This chain uses TRBV14 with TRBJ2-5; 8 nucleotides agree with TRBD1. The CDR3 has 13 residues. CDR1 is SGHDT, CDR2 FRDEAV, per germline. The CDR3 reads CASSGTGRDTQYF. CDR3 DNA, as far as it was read: TGTGCCAGCAGCGGGACAGGCAGAGAC.

Points on this clone: The germline and genes are mouse ones. The sequence runs out 4 residues before the end of the CDR3; the remainder is reconstructed from the germline J gene. The chain has TRBV12-1 and TRBJ2-1, with 7 bases matching TRBD1. This CDR3 contains 14 residues. The trim removed 4 bases at V and 4 bases at J, leaving 6 bases unmatched. Germline loops: CDR1 SGHSN, CDR2 HYEKVE. CDR3 DNA (partial): TGTGCCAGCTCCCTGACAGGGCGGTATGCT. Translated: CASSLTGRYA. From start to end, the CDR3 is CASSLTGRYAEQFF.

Details on this clone: Gene and germline names: mouse. The read halts 4 residues ahead of the CDR3 end, with the missing end drawn from the germline J gene. V gene TRBV13-3 combines with J gene TRBJ2-5, with TRBD2 identical over 12 bases. V dropped 1 base and J dropped 2; count of bases not matched to a gene: 2. Germline CDR1 is NNHDY and CDR2 is SYVADS. This CDR3 is 16 amino acids long. This CDR3 reads CASSDQGLGGQDTQYF. CDR3 DNA, as far as it was read: TGTGCCAGCAGTGATCAGGGACTGGGGGGCCAAGAC.

This clone appeared many times. Gene and germline names: mouse. The missing CDR3 end, 4 residues past where the read stops, is filled in from the germline J gene. The chain recombines TRBV13-3 with TRBJ2-1; tentative D call: TRBD1 (6 bases). Trimming removed 6 bases at V and 5 bases at J, with 9 bases between. The CDR3 contains 12 residues. Germline CDR1 is NNHDY and CDR2 is SYVADS. The CDR3 sequence: CASTGTNAEQFF. The sequenced part of the CDR3 DNA is TGTGCCAGCACCGGGACAAATGCT.

Notes on this clone: The germline and genes are mouse ones. The read finishes 4 residues shy of the CDR3 end, and the germline J gene is used to complete it. This chain connects TRBV19 to TRBJ1-4; D may be TRBD1 (6 bases). This CDR3 spans 16 amino acids. Per germline, CDR1 FNHDT and CDR2 SITEND (reference sequence). V lost 1 base, J lost 5 bases, and 15 bases lay in between. CDR3 DNA (partial): TGTGCCAGCAGTATAACTTGGGGGGCATGGAACGAA. Translation: CASSITWGAWNE. The full-length CDR3 reads as CASSITWGAWNERLFF.

This clone appeared a few times. Here the gene names and germline are mouse. The observed sequence ends 4 residues before the CDR3 terminus, with the missing tail filled in from the germline J gene. The rearrangement uses TRBV13-1 and TRBJ1-1; 7 bases line up with TRBD1. J was trimmed by 0 bases and V by 7 bases; bases with no gene match: 9. The CDR3 runs 15 residues. The germline gives CDR1 NSHNY, CDR2 SYGAGN. CDR3 sequence reads: CASSSLQGANTEVFF. The sequenced CDR3 bases are TGTGCCAGCTCCTCCCTTCAGGGGGCAAACACA.

To note about this clone: The gene symbols are mouse symbols. The read falls 4 residues short of the CDR3 end, and the missing part is taken from the germline J gene. The V and J genes are TRBV13-3 and TRBJ2-5; TRBD2 aligns across 11 bases. CDR1 and CDR2 from the germline V gene are NNHDY and SYVADS. V was clipped by 5 bases and J by 3 bases; unmatched bases: 5. The CDR3 runs 15 residues. The part of the CDR3 DNA that was read is TGTGCCAGCAGCCCCCGGGACTGGGGGCAAGAC. This translates into CASSPRDWGQD. In full, the CDR3 is CASSPRDWGQDTQYF.

This clone was counted only a few times. The listed genes are named as in mouse. The CDR3 end is not reached by the read, which stops 4 residues before it; the germline J gene fills it in. The chain uses TRBV13-3 and TRBJ2-2; a possible D gene is TRBD1 (6 bases). The V end was cut by 3 bases, the J end by 4 bases, with 16 bases between. CDR1 and CDR2 from the germline V gene are NNHDY and SYVADS. The CDR3 consists of 16 residues. The CDR3 is CASSAEQGRGTGQLYF. The part of the CDR3 DNA that was read is TGTGCCAGCAGTGCGGAACAGGGTAGGGGCACCGGG.

This clone was seen more than once but under ten times. Genes and germline are mouse. Read coverage stops 4 residues before the CDR3 terminus; the germline J gene supplies the remainder. The chain has TRBV13-2 and TRBJ2-7, with TRBD2 matching 13 bases. The germline CDR1 and CDR2 sequences are NNHNN and SYGAGS (reference sequence). This CDR3 is built from 17 residues. With 0 bases clipped from V and 3 bases from J, the junction kept 6 bases outside the gene matches. CDR3 DNA (partial): TGTGCCAGCGGTGATGGGACTGGGGGGGCGCGGGTCTAT. It translates to CASGDGTGGARVY. The whole CDR3 protein is CASGDGTGGARVYEQYF.

As to this clone: The germline and genes are mouse ones. Read data end 4 residues before the CDR3 end; the end is taken from the germline J gene. The rearrangement links TRBV1 to TRBJ2-5; the match to TRBD1 covers 7 bases. Trimming took 3 bases from V and 0 from J; bases not matched to a gene: 6. The CDR3 spans 16 residues. Germline values: CDR1 NSQYPW, CDR2 LRSPGD (reference sequence). CDR3 in amino acids: CTCSAAGTDNQDTQYF. The covered CDR3 bases are TGCACCTGCAGTGCTGCCGGGACAGATAACCAAGAC.

Worth noting for this clone: Mouse gene names and germline throughout. The CDR3 end lies 4 residues beyond the end of the read and is filled in from the germline J gene. The chain employs TRBV13-1 and TRBJ2-1; 13 positions agree with TRBD2. From germline, CDR1 is NSHNY and CDR2 SYGAGN. CDR3 length: 15 amino acids. Partial CDR3 DNA: TGTGCCAGCAGTGAGGGACTGGGGGGGTGGGCT. Its protein is CASSEGLGGWA. Given in full, the CDR3 is CASSEGLGGWAEQFF.

Note on this clone: Germline and genes: mouse. The read comes to an end 4 residues before the CDR3 does, leaving the germline J gene to fill in the end. V usage is TRBV14 and J usage is TRBJ2-7; 13 bases fit TRBD2. After removal of 1 base from V and 2 bases from J, the junction contained 3 bases not matched to a gene. Germline V gives CDR1 SGHDT, CDR2 FRDEAV. The CDR3 length is 16 residues. CDR3 protein: CASSFPGTGGAYEQYF. The covered CDR3 bases are TGTGCCAGCAGTTTCCCCGGGACTGGGGGGGCCTAT.